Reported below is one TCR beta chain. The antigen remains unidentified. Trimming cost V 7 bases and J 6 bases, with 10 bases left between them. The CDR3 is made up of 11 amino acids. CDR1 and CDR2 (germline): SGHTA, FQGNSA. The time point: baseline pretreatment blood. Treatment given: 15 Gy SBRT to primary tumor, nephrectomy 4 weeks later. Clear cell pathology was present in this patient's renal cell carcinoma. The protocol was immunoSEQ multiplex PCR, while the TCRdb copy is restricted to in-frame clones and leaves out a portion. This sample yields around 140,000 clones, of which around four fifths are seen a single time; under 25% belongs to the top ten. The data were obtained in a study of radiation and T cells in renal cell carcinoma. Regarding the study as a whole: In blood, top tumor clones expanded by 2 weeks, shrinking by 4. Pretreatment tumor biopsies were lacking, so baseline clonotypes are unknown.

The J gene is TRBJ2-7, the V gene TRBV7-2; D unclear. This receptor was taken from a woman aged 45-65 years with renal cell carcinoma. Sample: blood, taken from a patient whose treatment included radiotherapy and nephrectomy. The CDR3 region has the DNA TGTGCCAGCACCCTTAAGGGCGAGCAGTACTTC. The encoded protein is CASTLKGEQYF.